Listed below are T cell receptor beta chains from one sample, sequenced in a study of blood T cells in healthy people across ages. TCRdb processed the 5' RACE reads anew with MiXCR; each CDR3 protein has one entry. The table has about a million distinct CDR3 sequences, more than 30% seen once. Sequenced input: blood. These receptors were taken from a man younger than 35 in good health. CDR3s include the opening cysteine and the closing phenylalanine or tryptophan. Each record gives: V gene, clone size, J gene, D gene, CDR3 protein, CDR3 DNA. The D gene is left open where the match is weak. Expanded clones are given a class, and other clones once, few, many or no size at all.

TRBV14	few	TRBJ2-1	-	CASSPSRGHYNEQFF	TGTGCCAGCAGCCCCTCCCGGGGGCACTACAATGAGCAGTTCTTC
TRBV20-1	few	TRBJ1-2	-	CSARDQLVANYGYTF	TGCAGTGCTAGAGATCAGCTCGTGGCTAACTATGGCTACACCTTC
TRBV20-1	-	TRBJ2-3	-	CSAYHLPADTQYF	TGCAGTGCTTACCACCTGCCCGCAGATACGCAGTATTTT
TRBV12-3/TRBV12-4	few	TRBJ2-1	-	CASSLGVLTETYNEQFF	TGTGCCAGCAGTTTAGGAGTATTGACAGAAACCTACAATGAGCAGTTCTTC
TRBV29-1	few	TRBJ2-7	-	CSVERESSEQYF	TGCAGCGTTGAGAGAGAGTCATCCGAGCAGTACTTC
TRBV18	-	TRBJ1-1	TRBD1	CASSTLGQANTEAFF	TGTGCCAGCTCAACCTTGGGACAGGCAAACACTGAAGCTTTCTTT
TRBV6-1	-	TRBJ1-2	-	CASSEVVGDYGYTF	TGTGCCAGCAGTGAAGTGGTAGGAGACTATGGCTACACCTTC
TRBV15	few	TRBJ2-3	TRBD1	CATSRGRGQVTDTQYF	TGTGCCACCAGCAGAGGGAGAGGACAGGTCACAGATACGCAGTATTTT
TRBV20-1	-	TRBJ2-7	-	CSARIHRQSSYNEQYF	TGCAGTGCTAGAATCCACAGGCAGAGCTCCTACAATGAGCAGTACTTC
TRBV7-2	-	TRBJ1-1	TRBD1	CASSVRQGAFMNTEAFF	TGTGCCAGCAGCGTCAGACAGGGGGCCTTTATGAACACTGAAGCTTTCTTT
TRBV7-6	-	TRBJ1-4	TRBD1	CASSLAGGEEKLFF	TGTGCCAGCAGCTTGGCAGGGGGCGAAGAAAAACTGTTTTTT
TRBV20-1	-	TRBJ1-5	-	CSARAGPGQPQHF	TGCAGTGCCCGAGCGGGGCCGGGGCAGCCCCAGCATTTT
TRBV6-5	few	TRBJ1-5	-	CASAGTAGWPQHF	TGTGCCAGCGCCGGGACGGCGGGGTGGCCCCAGCATTTT
TRBV12-5	many	TRBJ2-7	-	CASGLGRYEQYF	TGTGCTAGTGGTTTGGGCAGGTACGAGCAGTACTTC
TRBV13	few	TRBJ1-1	-	CASSLDHGGQNTEAFF	TGTGCCAGCAGCTTAGATCATGGAGGGCAGAACACTGAAGCTTTCTTT
TRBV10-2	few	TRBJ2-1	TRBD2	CASRLARGSYNEQFF	TGCGCCAGCAGACTAGCGCGGGGGTCCTACAATGAGCAGTTCTTC
TRBV12-3/TRBV12-4	-	TRBJ1-6	-	CASSLEPRDNSPLHF	TGTGCCAGCAGTTTAGAGCCCCGGGATAATTCACCCCTCCACTTT
TRBV12-5	-	TRBJ2-7	-	CASVRTASYEQYF	TGTGCTAGTGTTAGGACAGCCTCCTACGAGCAGTACTTC
TRBV5-1	-	TRBJ2-5	-	CASSLFPGEETQYF	TGCGCCAGCAGCTTGTTCCCGGGGGAGGAGACCCAGTACTTC
TRBV10-3	-	TRBJ2-6	-	CAISEGPGANVLTF	TGTGCCATCAGTGAGGGGCCTGGGGCCAACGTCCTGACTTTC
TRBV18	-	TRBJ1-1	-	CASSTDMNTEAFF	TGTGCCAGCTCCACGGACATGAACACTGAAGCTTTCTTT
TRBV20-1	-	TRBJ2-5	-	CSPTRGEAQYF	TGCAGCCCTACAAGAGGGGAGGCCCAGTACTTC
TRBV20-1	few	TRBJ1-2	TRBD1	CSAMGQTNYGYTF	TGCAGTGCTATGGGACAGACTAACTATGGCTACACCTTC
TRBV7-8	-	TRBJ1-5	TRBD1	CASSLVGQGANQPQHF	TGTGCCAGCAGCTTAGTGGGACAGGGGGCGAATCAGCCCCAGCATTTT
TRBV5-1	few	TRBJ2-3	-	CASSSAFTDTQYF	TGCGCCAGCAGCTCGGCCTTCACAGATACGCAGTATTTT
TRBV25-1	once	TRBJ1-2	-	CASSAPGGFGYTF	TGTGCCAGCAGTGCCCCGGGGGGGTTTGGCTACACCTTC
TRBV12-3/TRBV12-4	-	TRBJ1-1	-	CASSLGRVLDTEAFF	TGTGCCAGCAGTTTAGGGAGGGTTTTGGACACTGAAGCTTTCTTT
TRBV10-3	few	TRBJ2-1	TRBD2	CAISGLAGGASYNEQFF	TGTGCCATCAGTGGACTAGCGGGGGGGGCATCCTACAATGAGCAGTTCTTC
TRBV20-1	-	TRBJ2-1	TRBD2	CSARDRTSGGGGSYNEQFF	TGCAGTGCTAGAGATCGGACTAGCGGGGGGGGAGGCTCCTACAATGAGCAGTTCTTC
TRBV12-3/TRBV12-4	few	TRBJ1-1	TRBD1	CASSEGQGAVGTEAFF	TGTGCCAGCAGTGAAGGACAGGGGGCTGTAGGCACTGAAGCTTTCTTT
TRBV11-2	-	TRBJ2-1	-	CASSLDGARGGSSGQFF	TGTGCCAGCAGCTTAGATGGGGCCAGGGGAGGTTCGAGCGGACAGTTCTTC
TRBV7-9	few	TRBJ2-1	-	CASVTGTGNEQFF	TGTGCCAGCGTGACCGGGACGGGAAATGAGCAGTTCTTC
TRBV4-3	many	TRBJ1-5	-	CASSQDYRRTNQPQHF	TGCGCCAGCAGCCAAGATTATCGGCGGACCAATCAGCCCCAGCATTTT
TRBV12-3/TRBV12-4	many	TRBJ1-1	-	CASSLDGPGSEAFF	TGTGCCAGCAGTTTAGATGGCCCGGGCAGTGAAGCTTTCTTT
TRBV5-1	-	TRBJ1-1	-	CASSQDLLTEAFF	TGCGCCAGCAGCCAGGACCTCCTCACTGAAGCTTTCTTT
TRBV5-6	once	TRBJ1-1	-	CASSYTGVGTEAFF	TGTGCCAGCAGCTATACCGGGGTGGGCACTGAAGCTTTCTTT
TRBV28	-	TRBJ1-3	-	CASSPSTDNGNTIYF	TGTGCCAGCAGCCCATCCACAGACAACGGAAACACCATATATTTT
TRBV27	many	TRBJ2-7	-	CASSFNRAEQYF	TGTGCCAGCAGTTTTAACAGGGCCGAGCAGTACTTC
TRBV7-2	-	TRBJ2-4	-	CASSLVPGSVQNIQYF	TGTGCCAGCAGCTTAGTCCCAGGAAGTGTCCAAAACATTCAGTACTTC
TRBV20-1	once	TRBJ1-4	-	CSARDTSRVFDEKLFF	TGCAGTGCTAGGGACACCAGTCGGGTTTTTGATGAAAAACTGTTTTTT
TRBV2	-	TRBJ2-4	-	CASSEAGLFQYF	TGTGCCAGCAGTGAAGCTGGTCTCTTTCAGTACTTC
TRBV20-1	-	TRBJ2-4	TRBD2	CSASGGATKNIQYF	TGCAGTGCTAGCGGGGGGGCGACCAAAAACATTCAGTACTTC
TRBV29-1	few	TRBJ2-7	TRBD2	CSVEVFSSGATYEQYF	TGCAGCGTTGAAGTTTTTTCTAGCGGGGCCACCTACGAGCAGTACTTC
TRBV4-3	-	TRBJ1-2	-	CTSSQESIDGYGYTF	TGCACCAGCAGCCAAGAATCGATCGATGGGTATGGCTACACCTTC
TRBV29-1	many	TRBJ2-1	-	CSVEQRDNEQFF	TGCAGCGTTGAACAGAGGGACAATGAGCAGTTCTTC
TRBV4-1	few	TRBJ2-1	-	CASSQDPREQFF	TGCGCCAGCAGCCAAGATCCCAGGGAGCAGTTCTTC
TRBV20-1	few	TRBJ2-2	-	CSARGMLAGELFF	TGCAGTGCTAGAGGGATGCTGGCCGGGGAGCTGTTTTTT
TRBV18	few	TRBJ1-2	-	CASSPLNANYGYTF	TGTGCCAGCTCACCACTTAACGCCAACTATGGCTACACCTTC
TRBV30	-	TRBJ1-2	-	CAWKGTHFGYGYTF	TGTGCCTGGAAGGGGACCCATTTCGGATATGGCTACACCTTC